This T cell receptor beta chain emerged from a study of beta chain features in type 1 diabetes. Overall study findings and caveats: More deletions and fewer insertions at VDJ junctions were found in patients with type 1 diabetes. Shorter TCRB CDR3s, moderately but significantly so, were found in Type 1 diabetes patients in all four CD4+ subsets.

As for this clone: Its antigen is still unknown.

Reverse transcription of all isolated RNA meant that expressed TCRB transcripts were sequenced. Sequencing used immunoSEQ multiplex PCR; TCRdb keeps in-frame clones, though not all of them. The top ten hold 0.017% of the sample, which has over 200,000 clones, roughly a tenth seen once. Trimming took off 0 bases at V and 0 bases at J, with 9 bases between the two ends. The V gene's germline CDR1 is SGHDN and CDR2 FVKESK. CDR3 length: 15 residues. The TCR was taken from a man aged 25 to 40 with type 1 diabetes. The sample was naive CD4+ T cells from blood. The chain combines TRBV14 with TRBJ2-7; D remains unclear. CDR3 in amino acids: CASSQDRVRSYEQYF. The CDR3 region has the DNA TGTGCCAGCAGCCAAGATCGGGTTCGCTCCTACGAGCAGTACTTC.